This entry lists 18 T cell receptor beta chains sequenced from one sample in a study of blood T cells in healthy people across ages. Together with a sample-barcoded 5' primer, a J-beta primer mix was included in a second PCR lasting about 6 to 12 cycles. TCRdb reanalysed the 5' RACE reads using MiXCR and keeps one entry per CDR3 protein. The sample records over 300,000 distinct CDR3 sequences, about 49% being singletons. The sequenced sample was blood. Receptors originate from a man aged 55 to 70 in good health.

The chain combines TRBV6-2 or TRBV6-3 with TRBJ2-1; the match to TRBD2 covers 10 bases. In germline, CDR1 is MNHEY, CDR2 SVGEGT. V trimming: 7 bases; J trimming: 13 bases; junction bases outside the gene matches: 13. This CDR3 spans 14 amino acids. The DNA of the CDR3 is TGTGCCAGCACTACTAGCGGGACCCCCGTAAGTCAGTTCTTC. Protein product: CASTTSGTPVSQFF.

The CDR3 spells CASSRGWGLNTQYF. CDR3 nucleotides: TGTGCCAGCAGTAGAGGGTGGGGTTTGAATACGCAGTATTTT. The J gene is TRBJ2-3, the V gene TRBV5-6, with D possibly being TRBD2 (5 bases). The CDR3 is made up of 14 amino acids. Deletions cut 5 bases from V and 7 bases from J, with 17 bases between. Germline CDR1 is SGHDT and CDR2 is YYEEEE.

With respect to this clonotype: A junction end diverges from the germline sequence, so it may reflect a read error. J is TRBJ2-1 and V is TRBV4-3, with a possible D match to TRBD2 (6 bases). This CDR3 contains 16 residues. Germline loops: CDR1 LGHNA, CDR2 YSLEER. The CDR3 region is CASSQETSFPYNERFF. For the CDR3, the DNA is TGCGCCAGCAGCCAGGAGACTAGTTTCCCCTACAATGAGCGGTTCTTC.

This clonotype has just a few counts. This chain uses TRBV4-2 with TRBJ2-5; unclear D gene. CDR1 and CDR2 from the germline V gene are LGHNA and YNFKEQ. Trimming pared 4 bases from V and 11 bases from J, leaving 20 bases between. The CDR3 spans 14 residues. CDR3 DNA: TGTGCCAGCAGCCGGGCGTCGATAGGGAATGAGCAGTACTTC. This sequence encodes CASSRASIGNEQYF.

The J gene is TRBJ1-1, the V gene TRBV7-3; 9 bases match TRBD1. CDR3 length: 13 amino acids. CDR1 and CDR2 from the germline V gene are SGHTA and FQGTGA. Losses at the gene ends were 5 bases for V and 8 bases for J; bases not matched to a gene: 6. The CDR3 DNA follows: TGTGCCAGCAGCGCCTACAGGGGGCTGGAAGCTTTCTTT. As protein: CASSAYRGLEAFF.

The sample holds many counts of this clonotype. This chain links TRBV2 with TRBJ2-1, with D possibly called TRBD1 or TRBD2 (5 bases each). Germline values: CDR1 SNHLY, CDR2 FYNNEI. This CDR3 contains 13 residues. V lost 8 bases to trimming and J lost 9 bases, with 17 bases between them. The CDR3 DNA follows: TGTGCCAGCTCCGGGGTAGGGGATCGTGAGCAGTTCTTC. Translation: CASSGVGDREQFF.

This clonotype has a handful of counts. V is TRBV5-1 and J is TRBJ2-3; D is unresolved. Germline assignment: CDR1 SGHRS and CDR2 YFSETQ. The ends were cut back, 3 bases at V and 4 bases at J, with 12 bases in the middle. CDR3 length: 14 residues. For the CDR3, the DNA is TGCGCCAGCAGCTGGGGATCAAGCTCAGATACGCAGTATTTT. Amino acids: CASSWGSSSDTQYF.

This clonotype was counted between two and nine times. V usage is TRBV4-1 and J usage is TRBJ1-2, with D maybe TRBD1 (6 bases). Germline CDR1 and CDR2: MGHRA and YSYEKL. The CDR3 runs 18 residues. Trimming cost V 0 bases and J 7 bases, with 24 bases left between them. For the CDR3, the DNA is TGCGCCAGCAGCCAAGAGGCAGGGGAAGGGAGTTTACGGCTTGGCTACACCTTC. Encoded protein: CASSQEAGEGSLRLGYTF.

CDR3 sequence: CSAAGGGGRIETQYF. The CDR3 coding sequence is TGCAGTGCTGCCGGGGGGGGCGGGAGGATAGAGACCCAGTACTTC. The chain carries TRBV20-1 and TRBJ2-5, with 8 bases lining up with TRBD2. CDR1 and CDR2 (germline): DFQATT, SNEGSKA (reference sequence). The CDR3 runs 15 residues. The ends lost 5 bases at V and 4 bases at J; junction bases unmatched: 12.

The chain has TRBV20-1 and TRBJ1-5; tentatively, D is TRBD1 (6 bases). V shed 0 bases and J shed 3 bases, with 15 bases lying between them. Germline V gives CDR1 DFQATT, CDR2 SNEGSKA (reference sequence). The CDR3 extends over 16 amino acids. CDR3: CSARDLGRGANQPQHF. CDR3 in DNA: TGCAGTGCTAGAGATCTTGGCAGGGGAGCCAATCAGCCCCAGCATTTT.

CDR3 coding DNA: TGTGCCAGCCAACAGGATAAAAACATTCAGTACTTC. It translates to CASQQDKNIQYF. The gene calls are TRBV6-6 and TRBJ2-4, with D maybe TRBD1 (5 bases). Germline values: CDR1 MNHNY, CDR2 SVGAGI (reference sequence). The CDR3 spans 12 residues. The V end was cut by 8 bases, the J end by 4 bases, with 9 bases between.

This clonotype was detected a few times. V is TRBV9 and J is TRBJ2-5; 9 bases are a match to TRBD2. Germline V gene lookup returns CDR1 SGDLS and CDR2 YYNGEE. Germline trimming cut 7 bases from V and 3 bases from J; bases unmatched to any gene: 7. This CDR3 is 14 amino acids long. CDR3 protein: CASGNLAGEETQYF. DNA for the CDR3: TGTGCCAGCGGGAATTTAGCGGGAGAAGAGACCCAGTACTTC. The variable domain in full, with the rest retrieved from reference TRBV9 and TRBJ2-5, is DSGVTQTPKHLITATGQRVTLRCSPRSGDLSVYWYQQSLDQGLQFLIQYYNGEERAKGNILERFSAQQFPDLHSELNLSSLELGDSALYFCASGNLAGEETQYFGPGTRLLVL.

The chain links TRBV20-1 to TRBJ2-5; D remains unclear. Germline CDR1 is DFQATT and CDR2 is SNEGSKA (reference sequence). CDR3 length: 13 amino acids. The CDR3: CGDKGPPQETQYF. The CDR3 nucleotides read TGCGGCGATAAAGGACCCCCGCAAGAGACCCAGTACTTC.

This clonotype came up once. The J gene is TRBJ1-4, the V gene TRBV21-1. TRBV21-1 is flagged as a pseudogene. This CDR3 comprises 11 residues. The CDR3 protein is CASSLPGKLFF. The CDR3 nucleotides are TGTGCCAGCAGCCTCCCTGGAAAACTGTTTTTT.

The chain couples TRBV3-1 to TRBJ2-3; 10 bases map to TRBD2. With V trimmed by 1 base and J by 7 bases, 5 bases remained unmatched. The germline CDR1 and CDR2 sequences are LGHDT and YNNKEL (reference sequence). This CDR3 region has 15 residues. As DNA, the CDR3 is TGTGCCAGCAGCCAAGGCGCACTAGCGGGGTATACGCAGTATTTT. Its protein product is CASSQGALAGYTQYF.

CDR3 protein: CASSLMDTGELFF. The CDR3 nucleotides are TGTGCCAGCAGTTTGATGGACACCGGGGAGCTGTTTTTT. This chain joins TRBV27 and TRBJ2-2, with D unclear. The V end was cut by 3 bases, the J end by 3 bases, with 5 bases between. This CDR3 region has 13 residues. Germline values: CDR1 MNHEY, CDR2 SMNVEV (reference sequence).

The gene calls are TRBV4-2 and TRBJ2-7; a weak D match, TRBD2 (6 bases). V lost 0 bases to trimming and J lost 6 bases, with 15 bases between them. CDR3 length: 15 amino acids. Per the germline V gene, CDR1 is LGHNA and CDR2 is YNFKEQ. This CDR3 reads CASSQDSLGTAEQYF. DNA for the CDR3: TGTGCCAGCAGCCAAGACTCCTTGGGGACTGCCGAGCAGTACTTC.

The DNA of the CDR3 is TGTGCCAGCAGTTCCCTCTTTGAGGGTCAAGACTATGGCTACACCTTC. Encoded protein: CASSSLFEGQDYGYTF. This sequence joins TRBV28 and TRBJ1-2; D call uncertain. This CDR3 region has 16 residues. The germline V and J ends were trimmed by 4 bases and 3 bases, with 18 bases remaining between them. Germline lookup yields CDR1 MDHEN and CDR2 SYDVKM.